Presented here are 15 T cell receptor beta chains from one specimen sequenced in a study of cytomegalovirus exposure and HLA in healthy donors. 13 Jbeta primers and 60 Vbeta primers were used for the PCR. Produced via immunoSEQ multiplex PCR; TCRdb's table is partial and in-frame only. This sample carries roughly 140,000 clones, 70% to 80% of them seen once, and the ten largest clones take roughly 6.2%. Sample: PBMCs. These receptors were obtained from a woman aged 40 to 50 in good health and CMV-seropositive.

Of note for this clone: One end of the junction does not line up with germline, which may come from a read error. The chain recombines TRBV19 with TRBJ2-5; 7 nucleotides line up with TRBD1. This CDR3 contains 14 residues. Germline V gene lookup returns CDR1 LNHDA and CDR2 SQIVND (reference sequence). The CDR3 here is CASSLDRVQETQYF. CDR3 DNA: TGTGCCAGTAGTCTAGACAGGGTCCAAGAGACCCAGTACTTC. The full variable domain, rest sourced from reference TRBV19 and TRBJ2-5, is DGGITQSPKYLFRKEGQNVTLSCEQNLNHDAMYWYRQDPGQGLRLIYYSQIVNDFQKGDIAEGYSVSREKKESFPLTVTSAQKNPTAFYLCASSLDRVQETQYFGPGTRLLVL.

The gene calls are TRBV14 and TRBJ2-1; 14 nucleotides align to TRBD2. V lost 4 bases and J lost 8; bases outside the gene matches: 7. The CDR3 is 16 residues long. Looked up from germline, CDR1 is SGHDN and CDR2 is FVKESK. As DNA, the CDR3 is TGTGCCAGCAGCCGGCGACTAGCGGGAGGGCCCCATGAGCAGTTCTTC. It is translated as CASSRRLAGGPHEQFF.

This clone turned up a few times. The rearrangement joins TRBV19 to TRBJ2-3; perhaps TRBD1 as D (5 bases). This CDR3 has 12 amino acids. V was shortened by 9 bases and J by 7 bases, with 14 bases between the two germline ends. Per germline, CDR1 LNHDA and CDR2 SQIVND (reference sequence). In DNA form, the CDR3 reads TGTGCCAGCGCTGGGGCTATTCATACGCAGTATTTT. Protein product: CASAGAIHTQYF.

This CDR3 reads CASSPRYGGDREDEQYF. CDR3 bases: TGTGCCAGCAGTCCCCGATACGGCGGGGACAGGGAGGACGAGCAGTACTTC. The rearrangement joins TRBV28 to TRBJ2-7; 9 bases line up with TRBD1. The CDR3 spans 17 residues. Trimming took 5 bases from V and 5 from J; bases not matched to a gene: 16. Germline CDR1 and CDR2: MDHEN and SYDVKM. Full variable domain (missing parts from reference TRBV28 and TRBJ2-7): DVKVTQSSRYLVKRTGEKVFLECVQDMDHENMFWYRQDPGLGLRLIYFSYDVKMKEKGDIPEGYSVSREKKERFSLILESASTNQTSMYLCASSPRYGGDREDEQYFGPGTRLTVT.

The rearrangement uses TRBV2 and TRBJ2-5; D not resolved. Germline lookup yields CDR1 SNHLY and CDR2 FYNNEI. V was trimmed by 3 bases and J by 1 base, leaving 12 bases between them. This CDR3 comprises 15 residues. CDR3 coding DNA: TGTGCCAGCAGTGAGCGGCGTCGAGTCCAAGAGACCCAGTACTTC. This sequence encodes CASSERRRVQETQYF.

The chain is built from TRBV19 and TRBJ2-7; 10 bases fit TRBD2. There are 17 residues in the CDR3. Germline CDR1 reads LNHDA; CDR2 reads SQIVND (reference sequence). V was clipped by 4 bases and J by 0 bases; unmatched bases: 9. The CDR3 reads CASSRTTSGSSSYEQYF. CDR3 sequence (DNA): TGTGCCAGTAGTAGGACGACTAGCGGGTCGAGCTCCTACGAGCAGTACTTC.

The chain has TRBV19 and TRBJ1-2, with 10 bases fitting TRBD1. Germline assignment: CDR1 LNHDA and CDR2 SQIVND (reference sequence). V lost 3 bases and J lost 7; bases outside the gene matches: 2. The CDR3 is 13 residues long. CDR3 nucleotide sequence: TGTGCCAGTAGTATTGGGACAGGGGCTGGCTACACCTTC. It encodes CASSIGTGAGYTF.

This clone was seen only a few times. The rearrangement joins TRBV11-2 to TRBJ2-7; 8 bases align to TRBD2. The CDR3 is 13 residues long. V lost 4 bases and J lost 2; bases outside the gene matches: 1. The germline V gene has CDR1 SGHAT and CDR2 FQNNGV. For the CDR3, the DNA is TGTGCCAGCAGCTCGGGAGGGCCCTACGAGCAGTACTTC. Its translation is CASSSGGPYEQYF.

The V and J genes are TRBV5-8 and TRBJ1-1; D ambiguous. CDR3 size: 14 residues. The germline CDR1 and CDR2 sequences are SGHTS and YDEGEE. Trimming removed 6 bases at V and 4 bases at J, with 16 bases between. The CDR3 is CASTPGRWSTEAFF. CDR3 in DNA: TGTGCCAGCACCCCTGGAAGATGGAGCACTGAAGCTTTCTTT. Full variable domain (rest looked up from reference TRBV5-8 and TRBJ1-1): EAGVTQSPTHLIKTRGQQATLRCSPISGHTSVYWYQQALGLGLQFLLWYDEGEERNRGNFPPRFSGRQFPNYSSELNVNALELEDSALYLCASTPGRWSTEAFFGQGTRLTVV.

As DNA, the CDR3 is TGCAGCGTTGCGGGACTAGCGTTCCAAGAGACCCAGTACTTC. Protein sequence: CSVAGLAFQETQYF. The chain recombines TRBV29-1 with TRBJ2-5, with 10 bases matching TRBD2. V lost 4 bases and J lost 1; bases outside the gene matches: 3. This CDR3 comprises 14 residues. Germline-derived CDR1 and CDR2 are SQVTM and ANQGSEA.

The chain uses TRBV5-6 and TRBJ2-1; 7 positions agree with TRBD2. Germline lookup yields CDR1 SGHDT and CDR2 YYEEEE. The CDR3 contains 15 residues. J was trimmed by 5 bases and V by 0 bases; bases with no gene match: 5. The CDR3, as DNA: TGTGCCAGCAGCTTGGGGACTAGATTGGACAATGAGCAGTTCTTC. Translated, it gives CASSLGTRLDNEQFF. Together with reference TRBV5-6 and TRBJ2-1, the CDR3 gives the full variable domain: DAGVTQSPTHLIKTRGQQVTLRCSPKSGHDTVSWYQQALGQGPQFIFQYYEEEERQRGNFPDRFSGHQFPNYSSELNVNALLLGDSALYLCASSLGTRLDNEQFFGPGTRLTVL.

The gene calls are TRBV12-5 and TRBJ2-3; 13 positions match TRBD2. Trimming took 6 bases from V and 5 from J; bases not matched to a gene: 5. The CDR3 is 15 residues long. The V gene's germline CDR1 is LGHNT and CDR2 FRNRAP. In nucleotides, the CDR3 is TGTGCTAGTGGGACTAGCGGGAGGTCGGGAGATACGCAGTATTTT. Amino acid sequence: CASGTSGRSGDTQYF.

The J gene is TRBJ2-3, the V gene TRBV7-6, with 12 bases that match TRBD2. Germline CDR1 is SGHVS and CDR2 is FNYEAQ. V lost 6 bases and J lost 4; bases outside the gene matches: 5. The CDR3 extends over 15 amino acids. The CDR3 bases are TGTGCCAGCAGAGAAACTAGCGGGAGGTCAGATACGCAGTATTTT. This gives the protein CASRETSGRSDTQYF.

This sequence joins TRBV4-1 and TRBJ1-1; the D gene is possibly TRBD1 (5 bases). Germline V gives CDR1 MGHRA, CDR2 YSYEKL. V was cut by 3 bases and J by 5 bases, with 22 bases left in between. The CDR3 covers 17 residues. The CDR3 reads CASSHHPSGDVETEAFF. In DNA form, the CDR3 reads TGCGCCAGCAGCCACCACCCTTCGGGGGATGTCGAGACTGAAGCTTTCTTT.

The chain carries TRBV29-1 and TRBJ2-7; D might be TRBD1 (6 bases). Germline CDR1 is SQVTM and CDR2 is ANQGSEA. This CDR3 has 14 amino acids. V was pared by 5 bases and J by 2 bases, with 16 bases between. The CDR3 loop reads CSVRPGDTPYEQYF. In nucleotides, the CDR3 is TGCAGCGTTCGACCAGGGGACACCCCCTACGAGCAGTACTTC.